A single sample is the source of the 24 T cell receptor beta chains below, sequenced in a study of cytomegalovirus exposure and HLA in healthy donors. PCR was performed using 60 Vbeta and 13 Jbeta primers. Clones were sequenced by immunoSEQ multiplex PCR, and TCRdb holds only the in-frame ones, with some missing. The sample lists 130,000 or so clones, more than 75% seen once, with more than 4.5% in the top ten. The specimen was PBMCs. The source is a woman aged 25 to 39 in good health and CMV-seronegative.

The rearrangement joins TRBV28 to TRBJ1-2; 7 bases are a match to TRBD1. V was clipped by 5 bases and J by 3 bases; unmatched bases: 6. The CDR3 length is 14 residues. Germline loops: CDR1 MDHEN, CDR2 SYDVKM. This CDR3 is CASSPGDSYYGYTF. The CDR3 DNA follows: TGTGCCAGCAGTCCCGGGGACAGTTACTATGGCTACACCTTC.

V and J are TRBV5-6 and TRBJ2-7; TRBD1 matches 9 bases. The CDR3 runs 15 residues. CDR1 and CDR2 (germline): SGHDT, YYEEEE. V lost 3 bases to trimming and J lost 4 bases; unmatched junction nucleotides: 8. The CDR3 region is CASSSTGTGFYEQYF. For the CDR3, the DNA is TGTGCCAGCAGCTCGACCGGGACAGGGTTTTACGAGCAGTACTTC.

The rearrangement uses TRBV2 and TRBJ2-7; TRBD1 agrees at 7 bases. The CDR3 covers 15 residues. Germline CDR1 SNHLY, CDR2 FYNNEI. J gave up 6 bases and V 6 bases, and 14 bases lay outside the gene matches. The CDR3 protein is CASRLLGGGGLEQYF. As DNA, the CDR3 is TGTGCCAGCAGACTCCTAGGGGGCGGCGGGCTCGAGCAGTACTTC.

The genes are TRBV29-1 and TRBJ2-5; unclear D gene. There are 12 residues in the CDR3. CDR1 and CDR2 from the germline V gene are SQVTM and ANQGSEA. V lost 4 bases to trimming and J lost 2 bases, with 8 bases between them. CDR3 nucleotide sequence: TGCAGCGTTGGGCAGATACAAGAGACCCAGTACTTC. Its protein is CSVGQIQETQYF.

With regard to this clone: Germline and junction disagree at one end, which may indicate a read error. The V call is TRBV7-9, the J call TRBJ2-7, with 10 nucleotides matching TRBD2. CDR3 length: 15 amino acids. Per germline, CDR1 SEHNR and CDR2 FQNEAQ (reference sequence). The CDR3 here is CSSSFTSGDSYEQYF. CDR3 in DNA: TGTTCCAGCAGCTTTACTAGCGGGGATTCCTACGAGCAGTACTTC.

The chain links TRBV19 to TRBJ1-5; 8 bases map to TRBD1. CDR1 is LNHDA, CDR2 SQIVND, per germline (reference sequence). CDR3 size: 17 residues. J lost 1 base, V lost 5 bases, and 10 bases had no gene match. The CDR3 region has the DNA TGTGCCAGTAGTCTTGGGACAGGACCCTGGAGCAATCAGCCCCAGCATTTT. The encoded protein is CASSLGTGPWSNQPQHF.

The CDR3, as DNA: TGTGCCAGCAGCGCCTGGACAGGGATTAACTCTGGAAACACCATATATTTT. It encodes CASSAWTGINSGNTIYF. The chain is built from TRBV7-2 and TRBJ1-3, with TRBD1 matching over 8 bases. J lost 0 bases, V lost 5 bases, and 9 bases had no gene match. Germline V gives CDR1 SGHTA, CDR2 FQGNSA. The CDR3 runs 17 residues.

The chain has TRBV7-8 and TRBJ2-5; D is possibly TRBD2 (6 bases). Germline CDR1 SGHVS, CDR2 FQNEAQ. The CDR3 spans 14 residues. V was cut by 3 bases and J by 3 bases, with 11 bases left in between. CDR3: CASSFRQREETQYF. The DNA of the CDR3 is TGTGCCAGCAGCTTTCGTCAGCGGGAAGAGACCCAGTACTTC.

The chain carries TRBV28 and TRBJ1-1; tentatively, D is TRBD1 (6 bases). This CDR3 has 12 amino acids. V lost 11 bases and J 3 bases, leaving 13 bases between the germline ends. The germline gives CDR1 MDHEN, CDR2 SYDVKM. The CDR3 reads CAARTDYTEAFF. The CDR3 DNA reads TGTGCCGCCCGGACAGATTACACTGAAGCTTTCTTT. Full variable domain (rest looked up from reference TRBV28 and TRBJ1-1): DVKVTQSSRYLVKRTGEKVFLECVQDMDHENMFWYRQDPGLGLRLIYFSYDVKMKEKGDIPEGYSVSREKKERFSLILESASTNQTSMYLCAARTDYTEAFFGQGTRLTVV.

The rearrangement links TRBV15 to TRBJ2-7; 14 bases align to TRBD2. V gave up 3 bases and J gave up 5 bases; unmatched junction bases: 9. This CDR3 spans 17 amino acids. Germline values: CDR1 LNHNV, CDR2 YYDKDF (reference sequence). CDR3 bases: TGTGCCACCAGCAGGACTAGCGGGAGGGCCGGTGCTGACGAGCAGTACTTC. It specifies CATSRTSGRAGADEQYF.

This clone was detected only a few times. The chain combines TRBV5-1 with TRBJ1-2, with unresolved D. The V gene lost 1 base and the J gene lost 6 bases, with 13 bases spanning the gap. The CDR3 has 14 residues. Germline V gene data show CDR1 as SGHRS and CDR2 as YFSETQ. In DNA, the CDR3 is TGCGCCAGCAGCTTGTTTTCAGGCTCAGATGGCTACACCTTC. Translating gives CASSLFSGSDGYTF.

This chain uses TRBV6-5 with TRBJ1-6; D is ambiguous. CDR1 and CDR2 (germline): MNHEY, SVGAGI. Trimming stripped 9 bases from V and 4 bases from J, with 13 bases between. CDR3 size: 14 residues. The CDR3 sequence: CASSQERYNSPLHF. The CDR3 coding sequence is TGTGCCAGTTCCCAGGAACGGTATAATTCACCCCTCCACTTT.

The chain couples TRBV19 to TRBJ1-2, with 7 bases that match TRBD1. The junction had 4 bases not matched to a gene; V was cut back by 7 bases and J by 2 bases. This CDR3 comprises 13 residues. The germline gives CDR1 LNHDA, CDR2 SQIVND (reference sequence). Written as DNA, the CDR3 is TGTGCCAGTAAGGGGGCTAACAACTATGGCTACACCTTC. Protein: CASKGANNYGYTF.

In DNA form, the CDR3 reads TGCGCCAGCAGCTTCGGATTAGGGGGGGGTTACGAGCAGTACTTC. This encodes CASSFGLGGGYEQYF. This chain connects TRBV5-1 to TRBJ2-7, with D maybe TRBD2 (7 bases). In germline, CDR1 is SGHRS, CDR2 YFSETQ. The V and J ends lost 2 bases and 4 bases respectively, with 16 bases between them. This CDR3 has 15 amino acids.

V usage is TRBV7-6 and J usage is TRBJ1-1; D gene uncertain. This CDR3 contains 13 residues. V was clipped by 1 base and J by 11 bases, with 14 bases between them. CDR1 is SGHVS, CDR2 FNYEAQ, per germline. CDR3: CASSLEVLGEAFF. The CDR3 nucleotides read TGTGCCAGCAGCTTAGAGGTTCTAGGAGAGGCTTTCTTT.

The chain couples TRBV28 to TRBJ2-1; a weak D match, TRBD2 (5 bases). The CDR3 is made up of 16 amino acids. V lost 5 bases to trimming and J lost 4 bases, with 18 bases between them. Germline V gene data show CDR1 as MDHEN and CDR2 as SYDVKM. The CDR3 DNA sequence: TGTGCCAGCAGTCCCCTTGGGTCGGGATTTTACAATGAGCAGTTCTTC. Translating it yields CASSPLGSGFYNEQFF.

The chain uses TRBV25-1 and TRBJ1-4, with 12 bases matching TRBD1. CDR3 length: 16 residues. Germline CDR1 and CDR2: MGHDK and SYGVNS. The junction had 10 bases not matched to a gene; V was cut back by 8 bases and J by 6 bases. The chain's CDR3 is CASRPQGQGAYEKLFF. The CDR3 region has the DNA TGTGCCAGCCGCCCCCAGGGACAGGGGGCATATGAAAAACTGTTTTTT.

The chain's CDR3 is CASSFRQGNTGELFF. CDR3 sequence (DNA): TGCGCCAGCAGCTTCCGACAGGGAAACACCGGGGAGCTGTTTTTT. The chain couples TRBV4-3 to TRBJ2-2, with 7 bases identical to TRBD1. CDR1 and CDR2 (germline): LGHNA, YSLEER. Trimming took 5 bases from V and 2 from J; bases not matched to a gene: 5. CDR3 length equals 15 residues.

This chain joins TRBV5-1 and TRBJ2-3, with TRBD2 matching over 7 bases. Per the germline V gene, CDR1 is SGHRS and CDR2 is YFSETQ. After removal of 4 bases from V and 2 bases from J, the junction contained 7 bases not matched to a gene. CDR3 length: 15 residues. The CDR3: CASSISGDTTDTQYF. DNA of the CDR3: TGCGCCAGCAGCATAAGCGGGGATACCACAGATACGCAGTATTTT.

This rearrangement joins TRBV23-1 to TRBJ2-1; 10 nucleotides agree with TRBD2. TRBV23-1 is given ORF status, its function remaining uncertain. The CDR3 spans 20 residues. J was trimmed by 4 bases and V by 0 bases; bases with no gene match: 15. CDR3 sequence (DNA): TGCGCCAGCAGTCAATCTAGGGACCCCGCTAGCGGGGGCCTGTACAATGAGCAGTTCTTC. Translation: CASSQSRDPASGGLYNEQFF.

The chain couples TRBV7-3 to TRBJ2-5; D might be TRBD2 (5 bases). This CDR3 has 15 residues. The germline CDR1 and CDR2 sequences are SGHTA and FQGTGA. Trimming took off 5 bases at V and 1 base at J, with 14 bases between the two ends. The CDR3 nucleotides are TGTGCCAGCAGCCCCAGCGGCCGGATCCAAGAGACCCAGTACTTC. Its translation: CASSPSGRIQETQYF.

CDR3 protein: CASSLGQERTYEQYF. CDR3 DNA sequence: TGCGCCAGCAGCTTGGGACAGGAGAGAACCTACGAGCAGTACTTC. The V and J genes are TRBV5-1 and TRBJ2-5, with D tentatively TRBD1 (6 bases). The DNA end lines up better with TRBJ2-7; the J call may be wrong. Germline assignment: CDR1 SGHRS and CDR2 YFSETQ. The CDR3 contains 15 residues.

The V gene is TRBV5-1, the J gene TRBJ2-2, with 7 bases that match TRBD1. The V gene's germline CDR1 is SGHRS and CDR2 YFSETQ. This CDR3 has 19 amino acids. The junction had 16 bases not matched to a gene; V was cut back by 0 bases and J by 5 bases. Written as DNA, the CDR3 is TGCGCCAGCAGCTTGGAGCCAAGACTTACAGGGGCTCAGACCGGGGAGCTGTTTTTT. Encoded protein: CASSLEPRLTGAQTGELFF.

The count of this clone is one. The chain has TRBV28 and TRBJ2-1; the match to TRBD1 covers 10 bases. J lost 8 bases, V lost 5 bases, and 3 bases had no gene match. The CDR3 has 13 amino acids. From germline, CDR1 is MDHEN and CDR2 SYDVKM. In nucleotides, the CDR3 is TGTGCCAGCAGTCGACAGGGGGCCCATGAGCAGTTCTTC. Translation gives CASSRQGAHEQFF.